The source of this T cell receptor beta chain is a study of blood T cell repertoires in COVID-19 (dated by TCRdb to 2020 to 2021). Study-level background: Samples covering the acute and convalescent phases of COVID-19 were provided by collaborators in the United States, Italy and Spain. The material from the prospective study consisted of cDNA or gDNA derived from T cells, B-cell-depleted T cells, or PBMCs. The dataset comprised deeply sampled blood TCRbeta repertoires from subjects exposed to, actively infected with, or recovered from COVID-19. The repertoires were released in a freely available public database meant as a resource for research on the immune response to SARS-CoV-2. Samples came from the ongoing ImmuneRACE study (first 160 participants) plus 1,254 subjects from 6 global collaborators. Sample metadata almost always included a de-identified subject ID, COVID-19 status, age in years and sex. HLA class I and class II types, where available, came from metadata supplied by the sample provider rather than from assay-based typing.

The table lists this clone with a count of one. Its target antigen remains unknown. No base quality information exists; no much larger clone differs at one position. Broad study findings and their caveats: The quantity of clinical and demographic metadata differed by source and by participant and was supplied without curation.

One collaborating source in Seattle enrolled patients while the patients were actively infected and followed the patients over time throughout the course of disease. Whole blood was collected in K2EDTA tubes by collaborating institutions according to the institutions' own protocols. For TCRbeta analysis, collaborators shipped samples in one of three forms: frozen whole blood, isolated PBMCs, or DNA extracted from either of those sample types. Compared with germline, V lacks 5 bases and J lacks 5 bases; bases without a gene match: 12. Including cysteine and phenylalanine, the CDR3 has 17 amino acids. Kept here is only the CDR3 DNA, which spans 51 bases and is read in frame from base 1. The germline V gene specifies MDHEN as CDR1 and SYDVKM as CDR2. TCRbeta CDR3 regions were amplified from genomic DNA by means of the immunoSEQ Assay, a bias-controlled multiplex PCR. The original pipeline was this. The number of nucleated cells in each sample was estimated from the amplification of reference gene primers within the assay. To quantify the absolute abundance of each unique TCRbeta CDR3 rearrangement, sequence reads were collapsed and filtered. Productive Simpson clonality was computed per sample as the square root of Simpson's diversity index over productive rearrangements. The clones in this table, taken by TCRdb from immuneACCESS, are in-frame only. Not every clone is retained; where verified, under half of the shortfall comes from an unresolved V gene, and the cause of the rest is unknown. V and J calls plus clone size are reproduced from that table; the DNA served to infer D and trimming. The sample table contains 250,000 or so clones; only one count was recorded for around 87% of them. The ten largest make up roughly 5% of the sample.

Specimen: peripheral blood. This receptor was taken from a woman aged 55-70 years with COVID-19, enrolled during active disease. This receptor chain uses TRBV28 and TRBJ2-6; the junction holds 7 bases that match TRBD1. The DNA sequence is as follows: TGTGCCAGCAGTACCACGACAGGGCTTATCTGGGCCAACGTCCTGACTTTC. Its translation reads: CASSTTTGLIWANVLTF.